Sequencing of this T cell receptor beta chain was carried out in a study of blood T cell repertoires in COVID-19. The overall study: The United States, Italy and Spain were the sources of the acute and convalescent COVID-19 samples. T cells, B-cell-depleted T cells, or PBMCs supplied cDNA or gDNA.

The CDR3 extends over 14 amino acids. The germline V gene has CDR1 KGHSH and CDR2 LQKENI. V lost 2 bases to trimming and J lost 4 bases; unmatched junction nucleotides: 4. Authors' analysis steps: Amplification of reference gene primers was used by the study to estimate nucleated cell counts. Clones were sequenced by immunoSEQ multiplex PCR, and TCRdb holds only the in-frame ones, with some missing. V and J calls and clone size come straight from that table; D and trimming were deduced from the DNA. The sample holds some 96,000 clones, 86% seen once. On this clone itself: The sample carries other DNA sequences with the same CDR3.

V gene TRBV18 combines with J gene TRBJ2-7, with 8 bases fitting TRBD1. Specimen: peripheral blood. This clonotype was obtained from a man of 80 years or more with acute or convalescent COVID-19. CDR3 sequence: CASSPRQGAYEQYF. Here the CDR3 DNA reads TGTGCCAGCTCACCAAGGCAGGGGGCTTACGAGCAGTACTTC.